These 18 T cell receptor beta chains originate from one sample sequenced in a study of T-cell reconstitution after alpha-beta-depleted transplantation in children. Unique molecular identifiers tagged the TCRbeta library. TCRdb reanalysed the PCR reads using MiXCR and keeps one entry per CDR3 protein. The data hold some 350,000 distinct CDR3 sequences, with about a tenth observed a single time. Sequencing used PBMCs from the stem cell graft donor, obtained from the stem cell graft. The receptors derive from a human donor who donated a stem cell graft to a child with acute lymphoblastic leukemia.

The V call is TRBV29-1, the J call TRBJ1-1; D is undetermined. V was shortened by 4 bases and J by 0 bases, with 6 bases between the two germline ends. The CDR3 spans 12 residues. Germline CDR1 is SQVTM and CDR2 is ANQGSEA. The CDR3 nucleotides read TGCAGCGTTGCTGCATTGAACACTGAAGCTTTCTTT. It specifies CSVAALNTEAFF.

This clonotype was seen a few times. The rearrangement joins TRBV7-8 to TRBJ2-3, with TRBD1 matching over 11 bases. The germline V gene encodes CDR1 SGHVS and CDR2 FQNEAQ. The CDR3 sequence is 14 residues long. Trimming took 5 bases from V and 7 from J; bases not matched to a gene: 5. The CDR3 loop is CASSTGQGGNTQYF. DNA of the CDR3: TGTGCCAGCAGCACGGGACAGGGGGGGAATACGCAGTATTTT.

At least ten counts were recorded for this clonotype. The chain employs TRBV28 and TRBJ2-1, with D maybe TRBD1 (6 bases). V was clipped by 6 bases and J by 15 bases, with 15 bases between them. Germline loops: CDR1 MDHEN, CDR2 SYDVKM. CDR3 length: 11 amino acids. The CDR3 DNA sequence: TGTGCCAGCAGCAAAACAGGGCCCCGGTTCTTC. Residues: CASSKTGPRFF.

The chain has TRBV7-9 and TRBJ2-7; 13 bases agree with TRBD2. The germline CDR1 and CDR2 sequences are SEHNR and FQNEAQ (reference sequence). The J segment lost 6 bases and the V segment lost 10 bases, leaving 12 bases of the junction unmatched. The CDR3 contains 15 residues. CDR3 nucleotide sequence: TGTGCCAACAGGTCGGGACTAGCGGGACTTAGCGAGCAGTACTTC. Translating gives CANRSGLAGLSEQYF.

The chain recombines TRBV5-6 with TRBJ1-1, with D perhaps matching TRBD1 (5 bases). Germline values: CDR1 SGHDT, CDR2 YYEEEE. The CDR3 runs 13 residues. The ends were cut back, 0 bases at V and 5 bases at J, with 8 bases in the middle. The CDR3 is CASSLAGLTEAFF. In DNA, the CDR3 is TGTGCCAGCAGCTTGGCGGGGCTTACTGAAGCTTTCTTT.

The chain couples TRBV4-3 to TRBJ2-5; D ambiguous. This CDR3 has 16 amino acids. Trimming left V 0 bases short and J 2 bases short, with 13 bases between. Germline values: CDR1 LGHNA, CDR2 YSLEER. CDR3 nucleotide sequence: TGCGCCAGCAGCCAAGATCCAGCGTTGGGACAAGAGACCCAGTACTTC. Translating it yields CASSQDPALGQETQYF.

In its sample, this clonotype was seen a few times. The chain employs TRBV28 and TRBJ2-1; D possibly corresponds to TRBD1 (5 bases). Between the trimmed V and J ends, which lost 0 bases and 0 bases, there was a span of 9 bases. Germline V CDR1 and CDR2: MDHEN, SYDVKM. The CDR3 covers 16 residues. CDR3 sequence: CASSLWGQNSYNEQFF. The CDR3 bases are TGTGCCAGCAGTTTATGGGGGCAGAACTCCTACAATGAGCAGTTCTTC.

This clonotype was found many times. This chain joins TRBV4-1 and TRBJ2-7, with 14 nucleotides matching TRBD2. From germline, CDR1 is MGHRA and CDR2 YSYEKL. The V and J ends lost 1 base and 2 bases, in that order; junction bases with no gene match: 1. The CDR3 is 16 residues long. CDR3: CASSQAGLAGAYEQYF. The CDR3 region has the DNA TGCGCCAGCAGCCAAGCGGGACTAGCGGGAGCCTACGAGCAGTACTTC.

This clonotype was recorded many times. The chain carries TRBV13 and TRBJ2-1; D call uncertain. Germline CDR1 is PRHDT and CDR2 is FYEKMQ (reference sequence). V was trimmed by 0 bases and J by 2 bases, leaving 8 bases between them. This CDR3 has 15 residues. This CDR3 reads CASSLGAVTYNEQFF. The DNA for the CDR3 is TGTGCCAGCAGCTTAGGGGCAGTTACCTACAATGAGCAGTTCTTC.

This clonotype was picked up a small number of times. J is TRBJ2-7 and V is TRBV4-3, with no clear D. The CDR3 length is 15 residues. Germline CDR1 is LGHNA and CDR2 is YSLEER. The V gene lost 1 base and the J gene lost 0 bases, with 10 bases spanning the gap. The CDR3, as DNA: TGCGCCAGCAGCCAAGGCCAGTCGAGCTCCTACGAGCAGTACTTC. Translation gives CASSQGQSSSYEQYF.

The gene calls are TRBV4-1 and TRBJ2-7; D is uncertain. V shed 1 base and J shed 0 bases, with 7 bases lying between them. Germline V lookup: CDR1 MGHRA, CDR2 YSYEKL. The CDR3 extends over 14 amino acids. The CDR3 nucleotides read TGCGCCAGCAGCCAAGTTCTGAACTCCTACGAGCAGTACTTC. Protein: CASSQVLNSYEQYF.

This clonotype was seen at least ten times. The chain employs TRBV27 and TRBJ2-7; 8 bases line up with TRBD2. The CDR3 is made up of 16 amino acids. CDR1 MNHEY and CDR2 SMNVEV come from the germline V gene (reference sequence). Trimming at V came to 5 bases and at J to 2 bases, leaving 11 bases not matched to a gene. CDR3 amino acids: CASSILGGRSPYEQYF. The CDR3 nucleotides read TGTGCCAGCAGTATCCTGGGCGGGAGGTCACCCTACGAGCAGTACTTC.

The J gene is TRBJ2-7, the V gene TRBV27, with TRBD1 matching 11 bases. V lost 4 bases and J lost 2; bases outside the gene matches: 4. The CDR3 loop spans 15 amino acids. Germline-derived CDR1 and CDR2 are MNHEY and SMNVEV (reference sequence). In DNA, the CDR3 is TGTGCCAGCAGTTGGGGGACAGGGGGACCCTACGAGCAGTACTTC. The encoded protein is CASSWGTGGPYEQYF.

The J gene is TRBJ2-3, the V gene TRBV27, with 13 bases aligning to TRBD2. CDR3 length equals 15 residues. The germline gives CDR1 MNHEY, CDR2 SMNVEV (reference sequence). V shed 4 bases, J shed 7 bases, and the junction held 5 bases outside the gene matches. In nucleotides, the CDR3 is TGTGCCAGCAGTTCGGGACTAGCGGGACCGCATACGCAGTATTTT. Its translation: CASSSGLAGPHTQYF.

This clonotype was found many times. The CDR3 is CASSLEARGRTEAFF. CDR3 DNA: TGTGCCAGCAGCTTAGAGGCCAGGGGGCGAACTGAAGCTTTCTTT. The chain carries TRBV7-2 and TRBJ1-1; 8 nucleotides agree with TRBD1. CDR3 length: 15 amino acids. CDR1 is SGHTA, CDR2 FQGNSA, per germline. After removal of 1 base from V and 5 bases from J, the junction contained 6 bases not matched to a gene.

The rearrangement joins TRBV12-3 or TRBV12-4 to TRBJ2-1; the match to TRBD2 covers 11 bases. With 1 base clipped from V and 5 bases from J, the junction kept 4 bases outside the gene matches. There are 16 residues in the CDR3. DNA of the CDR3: TGTGCCAGCAGTTTAGTGACTAGCGGGGCCAACAATGAGCAGTTCTTC. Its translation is CASSLVTSGANNEQFF.

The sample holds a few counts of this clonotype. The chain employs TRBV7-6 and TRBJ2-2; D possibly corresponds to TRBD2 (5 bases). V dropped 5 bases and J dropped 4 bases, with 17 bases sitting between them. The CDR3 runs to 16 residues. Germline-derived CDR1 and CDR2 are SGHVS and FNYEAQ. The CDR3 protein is CASSEPRFRGTGELFF. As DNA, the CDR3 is TGTGCCAGCAGCGAACCGAGGTTCCGGGGCACCGGGGAGCTGTTTTTT.

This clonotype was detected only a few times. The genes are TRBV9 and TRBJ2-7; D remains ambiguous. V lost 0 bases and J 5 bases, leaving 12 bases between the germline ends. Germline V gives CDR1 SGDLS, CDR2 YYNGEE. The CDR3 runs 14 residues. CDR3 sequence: CASSVDWAGDEQYF. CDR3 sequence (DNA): TGTGCCAGCAGCGTAGATTGGGCCGGCGACGAGCAGTACTTC.